The 14 T cell receptor beta chains below come from one sample, sequenced in a study of breast tumors, draining lymph nodes, adjacent tissues. Breast cancer patients provided tissue from their axillary draining lymph nodes. Each CDR3 protein gets one entry after TCRdb re-called the multiplex PCR reads with MiXCR. This sample yields fewer than 200,000 distinct CDR3 sequences, of which 33% are seen a single time; approximately 4.2% belongs to the top ten. Sequenced sample: axillary lymph node tissue. These receptor sequences come from a female donor with breast cancer. Some clones in this sample may be carry-over from other donors' samples.

This clonotype was picked up many times. CDR3 sequence reads: CSASPQAADGYTF. CDR3 DNA sequence: TGCAGTGCTAGCCCGCAGGCTGCAGATGGCTACACCTTC. The V gene is TRBV20-1, the J gene TRBJ1-2; D unclear. V was shortened by 3 bases and J by 6 bases, with 14 bases between the two germline ends. This CDR3 has 13 amino acids. Germline-derived CDR1 and CDR2 are DFQATT and SNEGSKA (reference sequence).

This clonotype came up a few times. This could be a read error, since a much larger clone is one nucleotide away. J is TRBJ1-2 and V is TRBV6-6; no firm D call. With 5 bases removed from V and 5 bases from J, the gap between germline ends came to 18 bases. From germline, CDR1 is MNHNY and CDR2 SVGAGI (reference sequence). The CDR3 runs to 15 residues. CDR3 bases: TGTGCCAGCAGTCACCTCGTACAAGAGAGGTATGGCTACACCTTC. Its protein is CASSHLVQERYGYTF.

At least ten counts were recorded for this clonotype. The chain employs TRBV13 and TRBJ2-3; TRBD2 matches 13 bases. Germline V gene lookup returns CDR1 PRHDT and CDR2 FYEKMQ (reference sequence). This CDR3 is built from 17 residues. Trimming cost V 8 bases and J 3 bases; bases outside gene matches: 11. In DNA form, the CDR3 reads TGTGCCAGCTGCCTCCTGGGGGGACTAGCGGGGACAGATACGCAGTATTTT. This encodes CASCLLGGLAGTDTQYF.

This clonotype was seen a handful of times. The chain carries TRBV27 and TRBJ2-1; TRBD2 agrees at 10 bases. Germline V CDR1 and CDR2: MNHEY, SMNVEV (reference sequence). V shed 4 bases, J shed 7 bases, and the junction held 7 bases outside the gene matches. The CDR3 runs to 15 residues. The CDR3 DNA reads as TGTGCCAGCAGTTACCCCGGACTAGCGGAAAATGAGCAGTTCTTC. It is translated as CASSYPGLAENEQFF.

As for this clonotype: The conserved final phenylalanine or tryptophan is absent from the CDR3, which likely points to a read error. The chain links TRBV4-2 to TRBJ2-1; 8 nucleotides match TRBD2. This CDR3 is 17 amino acids long. Per germline, CDR1 LGHNA and CDR2 YNFKEQ. The CDR3 nucleotides are TGTGCCAGCAGCTTGAAAGGGTCTAGCGGGTTATACAACGAGCAGTTCCTC. This encodes CASSLKGSSGLYNEQFL.

This clonotype was detected many times. The V gene is TRBV19, the J gene TRBJ2-1, with a possible D match to TRBD1 (5 bases). CDR3 length: 15 amino acids. Per the germline V gene, CDR1 is LNHDA and CDR2 is SQIVND (reference sequence). Deletions cut 2 bases from V and 0 bases from J, with 8 bases between. The chain's CDR3 is CASSIRDSSYNEQFF. For the CDR3, the DNA is TGTGCCAGTAGTATACGCGACAGCTCCTACAATGAGCAGTTCTTC.

A word on this clonotype: A clone one base away is much larger, so this may be a read error. The chain couples TRBV7-2 to TRBJ2-1, with 8 bases identical to TRBD1. The CDR3 totals 16 residues. Germline V gene sequence: CDR1 SGHTA, CDR2 FQGNSA. Trimming at V came to 1 base and at J to 4 bases, leaving 6 bases not matched to a gene. The CDR3 region is CTSSLGATGGYNEQFF. CDR3 nucleotide sequence: TGTACCAGCAGCTTAGGTGCTACAGGGGGGTACAATGAGCAGTTCTTC.

The chain uses TRBV20-1 and TRBJ1-5; 7 bases agree with TRBD1. Trimming took 3 bases from V and 3 from J; bases not matched to a gene: 8. CDR1 and CDR2 from the germline V gene are DFQATT and SNEGSKA (reference sequence). The CDR3 runs 15 residues. CDR3 nucleotides: TGCAGTGCTAGTCTGCCGGGACAGTCCAATCAGCCCCAGCATTTT. This encodes CSASLPGQSNQPQHF.

The chain joins TRBV6-5 to TRBJ2-5; D is ambiguous. Germline CDR1 reads MNHEY; CDR2 reads SVGAGI. V was shortened by 6 bases and J by 7 bases, with 12 bases between the two germline ends. The CDR3 runs 12 residues. CDR3 amino acids: CASRTSAMTQYF. The CDR3 nucleotides are TGTGCCAGCAGAACCAGTGCTATGACCCAGTACTTC.

Here the CDR3 DNA reads TGTGCCAGCAGGTCCCGGGGTGGATCGAGCCCGCTGGATAATTCACCCCTCCACTTT. Translated, it gives CASRSRGGSSPLDNSPLHF. The rearrangement links TRBV14 to TRBJ1-6; D gene uncertain. The CDR3 is 19 amino acids. Germline-derived CDR1 and CDR2 are SGHDN and FVKESK. The germline V and J ends were trimmed by 6 bases and 5 bases, with 26 bases remaining between them. Supplemented by reference TRBV14 and TRBJ1-6, the full variable domain reads EAGVTQFPSHSVIEKGQTVTLRCDPISGHDNLYWYRRVMGKEIKFLLHFVKESKQDESGMPNNRFLAERTGGTYSTLKVQPAELEDSGVYFCASRSRGGSSPLDNSPLHFGNGTRLTVT.

With regard to this clonotype: A single base separates this from a much larger clone, so it may be a read error. The DNA for the CDR3 is TGTGCCAGCAGCCGACAGGGTACTAGTGGGGGGGGGCTGTTTTTT. Its translation: CASSRQGTSGGGLFF. The chain employs TRBV11-2 and TRBJ2-2; possibly TRBD1 or TRBD2 for D (7 bases each). The CDR3 length is 15 residues. The germline V gene has CDR1 SGHAT and CDR2 FQNNGV.

The V and J genes are TRBV2 and TRBJ1-4, with 9 bases that match TRBD1. Germline V gene lookup returns CDR1 SNHLY and CDR2 FYNNEI. The CDR3 has 16 residues. Trimming removed 6 bases from V and 3 bases from J; junction bases left unmatched: 8. CDR3 in DNA: TGTGCCAGCAGCACGGGACAGGGTACGGCTAATGAAAAACTGTTTTTT. The encoded protein is CASSTGQGTANEKLFF.

This clonotype was seen repeatedly, ten times or more. The chain couples TRBV3-1 to TRBJ1-6; TRBD1 aligns across 9 bases. J gave up 2 bases and V 4 bases, and 3 bases lay outside the gene matches. This CDR3 is 16 amino acids long. Germline CDR1 is LGHDT and CDR2 is YNNKEL (reference sequence). CDR3 sequence reads: CASSPRDRAYNSPLHF. The DNA for the CDR3 is TGTGCCAGCAGCCCCCGGGACAGGGCCTATAATTCACCCCTCCACTTT.

In this sample, this clonotype turned up many times. The chain employs TRBV13 and TRBJ2-7, with D unclear. V was trimmed by 4 bases and J by 0 bases, leaving 4 bases between them. CDR1 PRHDT and CDR2 FYEKMQ come from the germline V gene (reference sequence). This CDR3 contains 12 residues. This chain's CDR3 is CASSYSSYEQYF. DNA for the CDR3: TGTGCCAGCAGCTATAGCTCCTACGAGCAGTACTTC.